Presented here are 5 T cell receptor beta chains from one specimen sequenced in a study of T cell responses to AZD1222 COVID-19 vaccine (dated by TCRdb to the early 2020s). Libraries were made using the immunoSEQ multiplex PCR assay. Entries here come from immuneACCESS through TCRdb and include only in-frame sequences with V and J called. Some clones fail to appear in such tables; in the studies checked, an unresolved V gene covers under half of the shortfall, and the cause of the remainder is unknown. The sample includes about 120,000 clones, with around 83% observed a single time. Of the sample, 17% is held by the ten largest clones. The time point label here, explained by the study, means: about 28 days (+/-7) after the second vaccine dose. Sequencing was performed on peripheral blood, taken 28 days after the second AZD1222 dose. Every receptor here comes from an adult who received the AZD1222 COVID-19 vaccine.

The chain joins TRBV28 to TRBJ1-3, with D uncertain. The CDR3 is made up of 12 amino acids. V lost 8 bases and J lost 0, with 5 bases in between. In germline, CDR1 is MDHEN, CDR2 SYDVKM. CDR3 DNA: TGTGCCAGCCGGGTCTCTGGAAACACCATATATTTT. It specifies CASRVSGNTIYF.

This chain uses TRBV30 with TRBJ1-1; TRBD1 might be the D (5 bases). The germline CDR1 and CDR2 sequences are GTSNPN and SVGIG (reference sequence). Trimming removed 4 bases at V and 4 bases at J, with 13 bases between. There are 13 residues in the CDR3. The CDR3 loop is CAWNVGGLTEAFF. In nucleotides, the CDR3 is TGTGCCTGGAACGTGGGGGGACTCACTGAAGCTTTCTTT.

This chain uses TRBV7-2 with TRBJ1-1, with D unresolved. Germline V CDR1 and CDR2: SGHTA, FQGNSA. V dropped 1 base and J dropped 7 bases, with 13 bases sitting between them. This CDR3 contains 14 residues. CDR3 loop: CASSLVGSYFEAFF. The CDR3 DNA reads TGTGCCAGCAGCTTAGTCGGCAGCTATTTTGAAGCTTTCTTT.

DNA of the CDR3: TGCAGCGTGACGGGACAGGGCGAGACCCAGTACTTC. Translating it yields CSVTGQGETQYF. The gene calls are TRBV29-1 and TRBJ2-5, with 9 bases that match TRBD1. Trimming cost V 6 bases and J 5 bases; bases outside gene matches: 4. The CDR3 is 12 residues long. Germline assignment: CDR1 SQVTM and CDR2 ANQGSEA.

The chain uses TRBV9 and TRBJ1-3, with TRBD1 matching over 7 bases. Germline V CDR1 and CDR2: SGDLS, YYNGEE. The CDR3 length is 14 residues. The junction had 5 bases not matched to a gene; V was cut back by 4 bases and J by 4 bases. Here the CDR3 reads CASSQGGPGNTIYF. The CDR3 DNA reads as TGTGCCAGCAGCCAGGGGGGACCCGGAAACACCATATATTTT.